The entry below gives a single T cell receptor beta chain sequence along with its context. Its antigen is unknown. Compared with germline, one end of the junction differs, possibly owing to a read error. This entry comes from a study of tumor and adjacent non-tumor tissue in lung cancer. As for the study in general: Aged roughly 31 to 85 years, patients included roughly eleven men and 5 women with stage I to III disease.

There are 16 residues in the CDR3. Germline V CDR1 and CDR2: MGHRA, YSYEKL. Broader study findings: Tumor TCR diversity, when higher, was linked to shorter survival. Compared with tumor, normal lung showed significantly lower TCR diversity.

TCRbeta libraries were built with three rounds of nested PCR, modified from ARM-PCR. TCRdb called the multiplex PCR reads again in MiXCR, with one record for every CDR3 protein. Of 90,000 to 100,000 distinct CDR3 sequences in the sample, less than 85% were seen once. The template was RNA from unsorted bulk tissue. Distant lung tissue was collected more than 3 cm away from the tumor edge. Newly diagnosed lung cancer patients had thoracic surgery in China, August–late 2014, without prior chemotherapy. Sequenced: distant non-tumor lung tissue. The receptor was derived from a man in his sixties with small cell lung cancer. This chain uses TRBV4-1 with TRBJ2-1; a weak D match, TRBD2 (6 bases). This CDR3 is CASSQDAGTSYNEQFF. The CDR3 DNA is TGCGCTAGCAGCCAAGACGCGGGAACATCCTACAATGAGCAGTTCTTC.